This entry lists 18 T cell receptor beta chains sequenced from one sample in a study of T cell responses to AZD1222 COVID-19 vaccine. Sequencing used immunoSEQ multiplex PCR; TCRdb keeps in-frame clones, though not all of them. The table shows about 93,000 clones, with 85% to 90% occurring only once. The specimen comprised peripheral blood, sampled 28 days after the second AZD1222 dose. The receptors were sampled from an adult who received the AZD1222 COVID-19 vaccine.

The chain has TRBV4-1 and TRBJ1-4, with a weak D call TRBD1 (6 bases). Germline assignment: CDR1 MGHRA and CDR2 YSYEKL. The CDR3 has 16 amino acids. The V end was cut by 4 bases, the J end by 0 bases, with 12 bases between. CDR3 region: CASSPGDTATNEKLFF. In nucleotides, the CDR3 is TGCGCCAGCAGCCCAGGGGACACCGCAACTAATGAAAAACTGTTTTTT.

V gene TRBV5-6 combines with J gene TRBJ2-1; D gene unclear. The CDR3 contains 15 residues. The ends were cut back, 0 bases at V and 0 bases at J, with 7 bases in the middle. In germline, CDR1 is SGHDT, CDR2 YYEEEE. The CDR3 nucleotides are TGTGCCAGCAGCTTGGACTACAGCTCCTACAATGAGCAGTTCTTC. Translation gives CASSLDYSSYNEQFF.

The V gene is TRBV19, the J gene TRBJ1-5; D remains ambiguous. Germline CDR1 reads LNHDA; CDR2 reads SQIVND (reference sequence). Trimming pared 5 bases from V and 6 bases from J, leaving 14 bases between. The CDR3 extends over 14 amino acids. Written as DNA, the CDR3 is TGTGCCAGTAGTCCAAGATATGAGGCTCAGCCCCAGCATTTT. This sequence encodes CASSPRYEAQPQHF.

This chain uses TRBV3-1 (or the pseudogene TRBV3-2) with TRBJ1-1; D ambiguous. Trimming took 0 bases from V and 3 from J, leaving 17 bases between them. The CDR3 has 17 residues. Germline lookup yields CDR1 LGHDT and CDR2 YNNKEL (reference sequence). CDR3 in DNA: TGTGCCAGCAGCCAAGATCTTCAAACGATTCTATACACTGAAGCTTTCTTT. Its translation: CASSQDLQTILYTEAFF.

The chain joins TRBV19 to TRBJ1-1, with 8 bases aligning to TRBD1. V shed 10 bases, J shed 0 bases, and the junction held 10 bases outside the gene matches. Germline CDR1 and CDR2: LNHDA and SQIVND (reference sequence). The CDR3 extends over 15 amino acids. The CDR3 sequence: CATRQGFFMNTEAFF. CDR3 bases: TGTGCCACACGACAGGGGTTCTTCATGAACACTGAAGCTTTCTTT.

The gene calls are TRBV20-1 and TRBJ1-1; TRBD1 matches at 7 bases. The CDR3 spans 14 residues. Trimming at V came to 3 bases and at J to 1 base, leaving 5 bases not matched to a gene. CDR1 DFQATT and CDR2 SNEGSKA come from the germline V gene (reference sequence). The CDR3: CSASKGAGNTEAFF. The CDR3 DNA reads as TGCAGTGCTAGTAAGGGGGCTGGGAACACTGAAGCTTTCTTT.

The chain employs TRBV20-1 and TRBJ2-3, with a weak D call TRBD1 (6 bases). Trimming took off 3 bases at V and 6 bases at J, with 16 bases between the two ends. The CDR3 loop spans 14 amino acids. The germline V gene has CDR1 DFQATT and CDR2 SNEGSKA (reference sequence). CDR3 in amino acids: CSASGRQVGDTQYF. Written as DNA, the CDR3 is TGCAGTGCTAGTGGTAGACAGGTAGGGGATACGCAGTATTTT.

V is TRBV7-5 and J is TRBJ2-1; TRBD1 is taken as the D call from the table, unchecked against the DNA. TRBV7-5 is a recognized pseudogene. The CDR3 is 14 residues long. This chain's CDR3 is CARSGRGLYNEQFF. CDR3 DNA sequence: TGTGCCAGAAGCGGCAGGGGTCTCTACAATGAGCAGTTCTTC.

In this sample, this clone turned up a few times. The chain is built from TRBV6-6 and TRBJ1-6; 9 positions agree with TRBD1. The CDR3 consists of 17 residues. Germline CDR1 MNHNY, CDR2 SVGAGI (reference sequence). With 5 bases clipped from V and 7 bases from J, the junction kept 12 bases outside the gene matches. The CDR3 loop is CASSPVGPGQGNSPLHF. The CDR3 DNA follows: TGTGCCAGCAGTCCAGTCGGGCCGGGACAGGGAAATTCACCCCTCCACTTT.

This clone came up once. The CDR3 here is CASSYSSAGTEAFF. The CDR3 coding sequence is TGTGCCAGCAGTTACTCGAGCGCTGGCACTGAAGCTTTCTTT. V gene TRBV6-5 combines with J gene TRBJ1-1; D uncertain. This CDR3 is 14 amino acids long. Germline CDR1 and CDR2: MNHEY and SVGAGI. The ends were cut back, 0 bases at V and 4 bases at J, with 9 bases in the middle.

This chain links TRBV19 with TRBJ1-1, with D unresolved. The CDR3 spans 14 residues. CDR1 LNHDA and CDR2 SQIVND come from the germline V gene (reference sequence). V lost 0 bases and J lost 6, with 11 bases in between. The CDR3 DNA reads TGTGCCAGTAGTATAGATCGGGTAAGGGCTGAAGCTTTCTTT. This codes for CASSIDRVRAEAFF.

The rearrangement links TRBV30 to TRBJ1-2, with TRBD1 matching 7 bases. Germline CDR1 and CDR2: GTSNPN and SVGIG (reference sequence). This CDR3 is built from 15 residues. Germline trimming cut 4 bases from V and 4 bases from J; bases unmatched to any gene: 12. The DNA for the CDR3 is TGTGCCTGGACAAGAAGGGGGACAGAGGTCTATGGCTACACCTTC. Its translation is CAWTRRGTEVYGYTF.

The CDR3 nucleotides are TGTGCCAGCTCACCAGTGTCGCCAGGGACGGGCAATGAGCAGTTCTTC. It translates to CASSPVSPGTGNEQFF. V usage is TRBV18 and J usage is TRBJ2-1; possibly TRBD1 or TRBD2 for D (5 bases each). The V and J ends lost 2 bases and 6 bases respectively, with 17 bases between them. The CDR3 has 16 amino acids. Germline CDR1 and CDR2: KGHSH and LQKENI.

The chain has TRBV3-1 (or the pseudogene TRBV3-2) and TRBJ2-1, with 8 bases lining up with TRBD2. Germline V gives CDR1 LGHDT, CDR2 YNNKEL (reference sequence). The CDR3 runs to 14 residues. Losses at the gene ends were 1 base for V and 10 bases for J; bases not matched to a gene: 6. CDR3 DNA sequence: TGTGCCAGCAGCCAAGTCCGGGGGGGCCGAGAGCAGTTCTTC. This codes for CASSQVRGGREQFF.

The rearrangement uses TRBV7-3 and TRBJ1-1; TRBD1 matches at 12 bases. Germline CDR1 SGHTA, CDR2 FQGTGA. The CDR3 consists of 15 residues. V gave up 2 bases and J gave up 4 bases; unmatched junction bases: 2. CDR3 sequence (DNA): TGTGCCAGCAGCTTAGGGACAGGGGGCGGCACTGAAGCTTTCTTT. The encoded protein is CASSLGTGGGTEAFF.

The chain is built from TRBV2 and TRBJ2-2, with 9 positions matching TRBD1. This CDR3 contains 15 residues. Germline V CDR1 and CDR2: SNHLY, FYNNEI. Trimming removed 4 bases from V and 2 bases from J; junction bases left unmatched: 2. CDR3 region: CASSVGQGNTGELFF. CDR3 DNA sequence: TGTGCCAGCAGTGTGGGACAGGGAAACACCGGGGAGCTGTTTTTT.

V is TRBV4-1 and J is TRBJ1-1; 8 bases are a match to TRBD1. Germline V gene sequence: CDR1 MGHRA, CDR2 YSYEKL. The CDR3 runs 18 residues. V shed 1 base and J 1 base; nucleotides not matched to a gene: 11. The CDR3 reads CASSQVELIRGPNTEAFF. In DNA, the CDR3 is TGCGCCAGCAGCCAAGTAGAGCTTATCAGGGGGCCGAACACTGAAGCTTTCTTT.

The chain joins TRBV19 to TRBJ1-1; TRBD1 matches at 8 bases. Germline-derived CDR1 and CDR2 are LNHDA and SQIVND (reference sequence). V trimming: 6 bases; J trimming: 6 bases; junction bases outside the gene matches: 9. The CDR3 consists of 14 residues. The CDR3 region has the DNA TGTGCCAGTAGGATACAGGGGGGCGGATCTGAAGCTTTCTTT. Its protein product is CASRIQGGGSEAFF.